A selection of T cell receptor beta chains follows, all from one sample in a study of identical twins. TCRdb fed the 5' RACE reads into MiXCR, producing one record per CDR3 protein. The table has about 690,000 distinct CDR3 sequences, 21% seen once. Separately, the same data were catalogued under a study of T cells expressing NK-cell markers.

The specimen was PBMCs. Receptor source: a woman under 30 in good health. CDR3s include the opening cysteine and the closing phenylalanine or tryptophan. Fields, in order: clone size, J gene, V gene, D gene, CDR3 DNA, CDR3 protein. The D gene is left open where the match is weak. Clone size is not always given. Where it is, it says once, few, many or a class for expanded clones.

few | TRBJ1-5 | TRBV10-3 | NA | TGTGCCATCAGTGGGACGTTAGGTCAGCCCCAGCATTTT | CAISGTLGQPQHF
few | TRBJ1-5 | TRBV20-1 | NA | TGCAGTGCTAGGGCACAGGGATATCAGCCCCAGCATTTT | CSARAQGYQPQHF
many | TRBJ1-1 | TRBV27 | NA | TGTGCCAGCAGTTCACCGGGGAACACTGAAGCTTTCTTT | CASSSPGNTEAFF
few | TRBJ1-1 | TRBV12-3/TRBV12-4 | NA | TGTGCCAGCAGCCAGGGAGGGACTCGGACGAAAGCTTTCTTT | CASSQGGTRTKAFF
NA | TRBJ1-2 | TRBV14 | NA | TGTGCCAGCAGCCAAGTCACCCCGGGATTCACCATCTATGGCTACACCTTC | CASSQVTPGFTIYGYTF
many | TRBJ1-1 | TRBV5-6 | TRBD1 | TGTGCCAGCAGCTTACGACAGGGCGGTTACACTGAAGCTTTCTTT | CASSLRQGGYTEAFF
NA | TRBJ2-1 | TRBV6-1 | TRBD1 | TGTGCCAGTTCACCGGGACAGGGGAAGCGTGAGCAGTTCTTC | CASSPGQGKREQFF
NA | TRBJ2-1 | TRBV19 | TRBD2 | TGTGCCAGTAGTGCGACTAGCGGGGAGATCTACAATGAGCAGTTCTTC | CASSATSGEIYNEQFF
NA | TRBJ1-5 | TRBV5-1 | NA | TGCGCCAGCAGCTCAGACGGAACTAATCAGCCCCAGCATTTT | CASSSDGTNQPQHF
few | TRBJ2-1 | TRBV6-4 | TRBD1 | TGTGCCAGCAGTGCAGGGGGCTCCTACAATGAGCAGTTCTTC | CASSAGGSYNEQFF
few | TRBJ1-1 | TRBV6-5 | TRBD1 | TGTGCCAGCAGTTTGCCTGGGGGACAGGCGGGTTTCTTT | CASSLPGGQAGFF
NA | TRBJ2-2 | TRBV7-2 | NA | TGTGCCAGCAGCCCCAGACGCCCCGGGGAGCTGTTTTTT | CASSPRRPGELFF
NA | TRBJ2-2 | TRBV6-2/TRBV6-3 | NA | TGTGCCAGCAGTCGACGGGACTCGGGGCCTTGGGGGGAGCTGTTTTTT | CASSRRDSGPWGELFF
once | TRBJ2-4 | TRBV6-1 | NA | TGTGCCAGCAGTGAACGGCCCACAAACATTCAGTACTTC | CASSERPTNIQYF
NA | TRBJ1-5 | TRBV12-3/TRBV12-4 | NA | TGTGCCAGCAGTTTGGGGCAGGGGATCGATCAGCCCCAGCATTTT | CASSLGQGIDQPQHF
few | TRBJ1-4 | TRBV20-1 | NA | TGCAGTGCTAGAGTTTTGGGTGAAAAACTGTTTTTT | CSARVLGEKLFF
many | TRBJ2-1 | TRBV7-3 | NA | TGTGCCAGCAGCCAAGCCTGGGCTCCGCAATATGAGCAGTTCTTC | CASSQAWAPQYEQFF
NA | TRBJ2-5 | TRBV2 | NA | TGTGCCAGCAGTGCCGGGACCCAGTACTTC | CASSAGTQYF
many | TRBJ1-3 | TRBV7-2 | NA | TGTGCCAGCAGCTTACTACAGCCCTCTGGAAACACCATATATTTT | CASSLLQPSGNTIYF
NA | TRBJ2-6 | TRBV13 | TRBD2 | TGTGCCAGCAGCTCTCGGACTAGCGGGAGGGCCGGGGCCAACGTCCTGACTTTC | CASSSRTSGRAGANVLTF
NA | TRBJ2-1 | TRBV10-3 | NA | TGTGCCATCAGGGATACTAACGTGCCCTCTAATGAGCAGTTCTTC | CAIRDTNVPSNEQFF
few | TRBJ2-1 | TRBV29-1 | TRBD2 | TGCAGCGTTGAGGGGACTAGGAAGCTTCAGATGTCCTACAATGAGCAGTTCTTC | CSVEGTRKLQMSYNEQFF
many | TRBJ2-1 | TRBV20-1 | NA | TGCAGTGCTACCGGACAAATCTACAATGAGCAGTTCTTC | CSATGQIYNEQFF
few | TRBJ2-7 | TRBV28 | NA | TGTGCCAGCAGGGGCAGGAAGTACGAGCAGTACTTC | CASRGRKYEQYF
NA | TRBJ1-1 | TRBV9 | NA | TGTGCCAGCAGCGTAGCGGACAGGAACACTGAAGCTTTCTTT | CASSVADRNTEAFF
NA | TRBJ2-7 | TRBV7-9 | NA | TGTGCCAGCAGCTTAGCATATGTCTACGAGCAGTACTTC | CASSLAYVYEQYF
NA | TRBJ2-5 | TRBV5-1 | NA | TGCGCCAGCAGCTTAATGGAGCAAGAGACCCAGTACTTC | CASSLMEQETQYF
NA | TRBJ2-3 | TRBV5-4 | NA | TGTGCCAGCAGCTTGGGTGTTCTGGCCCGAGGAGATACGCAGTATTTT | CASSLGVLARGDTQYF
NA | TRBJ2-5 | TRBV20-1 | TRBD2 | TGCAGTGCTCCCTCGTGGGTAGCGGGGGGGTCAGAGACCCAGTACTTC | CSAPSWVAGGSETQYF
NA | TRBJ1-1 | TRBV20-1 | NA | TGCAGTGCTTTTTCAAATCATCTCAAGGAAGCTTTCTTT | CSAFSNHLKEAFF
NA | TRBJ2-3 | TRBV5-1 | TRBD2 | TGCGCCAGCAGCTTCTCCGGACTAGCGGGAGATACGCAGTATTTT | CASSFSGLAGDTQYF
few | TRBJ2-7 | TRBV5-1 | TRBD2 | TGCGCCAGCAGCCCCGGGGAGACTAGCGGGAGGGTCCACGAGCAGTACTTC | CASSPGETSGRVHEQYF
NA | TRBJ2-4 | TRBV7-2 | TRBD2 | TGTGCCAGCAGCCGCGAGGGAGGGCCAAGGCGGAGGATTCAGTACTTC | CASSREGGPRRRIQYF
few | TRBJ1-1 | TRBV5-1 | NA | TGCGCCAGCAGCTTGCTTTCCGGCAGGGAAGCTGAAGCTTTCTTT | CASSLLSGREAEAFF
NA | TRBJ2-3 | TRBV6-2/TRBV6-3 | TRBD2 | TGTGCCAGCAGTTACGCCTATAGCGGGGGGCCTCGAGGAGATACGCAGTATTTT | CASSYAYSGGPRGDTQYF
few | TRBJ2-3 | TRBV7-2 | TRBD2 | TGTGCCAGCAGCTCCGCACGGGGGAGGGTGGGAGATACGCAGTATTTT | CASSSARGRVGDTQYF
NA | TRBJ2-1 | TRBV4-3 | NA | TGCGCCAGCAGCCAAAGAGGAAGCACGCCCGGTGAGCAGTTCTTC | CASSQRGSTPGEQFF
once | TRBJ2-7 | TRBV7-2 | NA | TGTGCCAGCAGCTTAGCCTCCGGGTTAAAGCAGTACTTC | CASSLASGLKQYF
once | TRBJ2-3 | TRBV24-1 | NA | TGTGCCACCAGTGATCCGGGGCCTAGCACAGATACGCAGTATTTT | CATSDPGPSTDTQYF
few | TRBJ2-7 | TRBV12-3/TRBV12-4 | TRBD1 | TGTGCCAGCAGTCCCTACAGACAGGGGTCCTACGAGCAGTACTTC | CASSPYRQGSYEQYF
NA | TRBJ2-7 | TRBV7-9 | TRBD1 | TGTGCCAGCAGCGCGACAGGGGTGAGCGAGCAGTACTTC | CASSATGVSEQYF
NA | TRBJ2-1 | TRBV29-1 | NA | TGCAGCGTTGAAGATCGGGGAATGGGGAGAAATGAGCAGTTCTTC | CSVEDRGMGRNEQFF
few | TRBJ1-2 | TRBV20-1 | NA | TGCAGTGCTGGGACGTTAGGGGTCTGGGGCTACACCTTC | CSAGTLGVWGYTF
few | TRBJ1-4 | TRBV20-1 | TRBD1 | TGCAGTGCCACCTCCGGGACAGGGGGGAGAAAACTGTTTTTT | CSATSGTGGRKLFF
few | TRBJ2-1 | TRBV12-3/TRBV12-4 | NA | TGTGCCAGCAGTTTCCAGGCGCAGTTCTTC | CASSFQAQFF
NA | TRBJ1-1 | TRBV10-3 | NA | TGTGCCATCAGTAGCCAACTATCCCCCGGGGCCGAAGCTTTCTTT | CAISSQLSPGAEAFF
few | TRBJ2-2 | TRBV10-2 | NA | TGCGCCAGCATCATGACTAGTCCTGGCACCGGGGAGCTGTTTTTT | CASIMTSPGTGELFF
many | TRBJ2-1 | TRBV5-1 | TRBD1 | TGCGCCAGCAGCTTGGAGAACAGGGGGCCCTACAATGAGCAGTTCTTC | CASSLENRGPYNEQFF
few | TRBJ2-1 | TRBV7-9 | NA | TGTGCCAGCAGCTTAGTCAGCTCTGAGCAGTTCTTC | CASSLVSSEQFF
few | TRBJ1-1 | TRBV29-1 | TRBD1 | TGCAGCGCCGGACAGGCCACTGAAGCTTTCTTT | CSAGQATEAFF
few | TRBJ2-7 | TRBV6-5 | NA | TGTGCCAGCAGTTACTTGGGTGACTACGAGCAGTACTTC | CASSYLGDYEQYF
NA | TRBJ2-7 | TRBV7-9 | NA | TGTGCCAGCAGCTTAGGGGGGTGGAGCTCCTACGAGCAGTACTTC | CASSLGGWSSYEQYF
NA | TRBJ2-1 | TRBV11-2 | TRBD1 | TGTGCCAGCAGCCTACAGGGGGCTCATGAGCAGTTCTTC | CASSLQGAHEQFF
many | TRBJ2-7 | TRBV20-1 | NA | TGCAGTGCTGTTCCCGGGCCCTTCTACGAGCAGTACTTC | CSAVPGPFYEQYF
few | TRBJ2-3 | TRBV7-2 | NA | TGTGCCAGCAGCTCACCGGGCCGAAGCACAGATACGCAGTATTTT | CASSSPGRSTDTQYF